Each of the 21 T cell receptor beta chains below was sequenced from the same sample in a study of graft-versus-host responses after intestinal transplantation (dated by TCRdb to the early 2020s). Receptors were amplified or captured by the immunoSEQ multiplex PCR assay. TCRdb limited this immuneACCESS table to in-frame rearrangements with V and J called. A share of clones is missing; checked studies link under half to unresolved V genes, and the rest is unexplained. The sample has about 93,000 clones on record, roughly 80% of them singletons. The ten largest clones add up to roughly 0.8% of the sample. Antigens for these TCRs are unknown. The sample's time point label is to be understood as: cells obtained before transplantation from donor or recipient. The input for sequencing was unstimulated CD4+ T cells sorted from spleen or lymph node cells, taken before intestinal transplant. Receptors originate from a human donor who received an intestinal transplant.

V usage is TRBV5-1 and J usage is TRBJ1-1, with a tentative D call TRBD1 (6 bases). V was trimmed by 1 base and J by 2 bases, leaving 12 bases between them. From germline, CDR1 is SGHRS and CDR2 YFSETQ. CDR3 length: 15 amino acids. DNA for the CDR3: TGCGCCAGCAGCTTGACGGCAGGGGCCAACACTGAAGCTTTCTTT. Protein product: CASSLTAGANTEAFF. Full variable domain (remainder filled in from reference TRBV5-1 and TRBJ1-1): KAGVTQTPRYLIKTRGQQVTLSCSPISGHRSVSWYQQTPGQGLQFLFEYFSETQRNKGNFPGRFSGRQFSNSRSEMNVSTLELGDSALYLCASSLTAGANTEAFFGQGTRLTVV.

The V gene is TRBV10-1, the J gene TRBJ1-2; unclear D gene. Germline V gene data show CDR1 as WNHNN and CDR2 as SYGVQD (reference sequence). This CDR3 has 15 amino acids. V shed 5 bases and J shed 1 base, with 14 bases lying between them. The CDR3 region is CASSTPGGLNYGYTF. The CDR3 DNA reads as TGCGCCAGCAGTACCCCAGGAGGGCTTAACTATGGCTACACCTTC.

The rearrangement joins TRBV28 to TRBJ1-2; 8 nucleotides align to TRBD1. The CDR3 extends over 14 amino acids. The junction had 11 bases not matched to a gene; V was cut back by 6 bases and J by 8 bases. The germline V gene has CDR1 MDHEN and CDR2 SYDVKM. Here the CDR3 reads CASSYGQSGGGYTF. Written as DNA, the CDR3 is TGTGCCAGCAGCTACGGACAGTCAGGGGGCGGCTACACCTTC.

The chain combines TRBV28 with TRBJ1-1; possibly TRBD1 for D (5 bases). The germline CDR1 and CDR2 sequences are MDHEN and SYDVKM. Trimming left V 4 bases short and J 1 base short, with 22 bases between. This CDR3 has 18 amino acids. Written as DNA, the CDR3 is TGTGCCAGCAGTTCCCCGGGGACTAGAGGAAGGGGGAACACTGAAGCTTTCTTT. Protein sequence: CASSSPGTRGRGNTEAFF.

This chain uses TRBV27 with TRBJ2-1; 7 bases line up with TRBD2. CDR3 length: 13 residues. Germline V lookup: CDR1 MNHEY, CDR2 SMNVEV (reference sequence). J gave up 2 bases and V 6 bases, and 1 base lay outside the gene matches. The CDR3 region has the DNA TGTGCCAGCAGAGGGACTACCTACAATGAGCAGTTCTTC. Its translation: CASRGTTYNEQFF.

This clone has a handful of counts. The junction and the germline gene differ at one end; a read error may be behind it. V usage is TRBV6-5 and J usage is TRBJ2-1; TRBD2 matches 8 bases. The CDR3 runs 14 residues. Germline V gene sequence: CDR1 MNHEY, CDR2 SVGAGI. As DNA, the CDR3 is TGTGCCAGCAGGGGACTAGACTCCTTCAATGAGCAGTTCTTC. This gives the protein CASRGLDSFNEQFF.

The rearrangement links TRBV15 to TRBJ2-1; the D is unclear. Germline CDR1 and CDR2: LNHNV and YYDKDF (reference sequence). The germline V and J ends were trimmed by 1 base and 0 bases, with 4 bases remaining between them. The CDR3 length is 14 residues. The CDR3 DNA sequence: TGTGCCACCAGCAGAGGCAGCTCCTACAATGAGCAGTTCTTC. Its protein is CATSRGSSYNEQFF.

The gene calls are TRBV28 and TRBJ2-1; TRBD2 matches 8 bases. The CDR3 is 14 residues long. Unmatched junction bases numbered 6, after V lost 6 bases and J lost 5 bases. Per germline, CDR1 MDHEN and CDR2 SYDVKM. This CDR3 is CASRRTSRNNEQFF. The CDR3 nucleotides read TGTGCCAGCAGACGGACTAGCCGTAACAATGAGCAGTTCTTC.

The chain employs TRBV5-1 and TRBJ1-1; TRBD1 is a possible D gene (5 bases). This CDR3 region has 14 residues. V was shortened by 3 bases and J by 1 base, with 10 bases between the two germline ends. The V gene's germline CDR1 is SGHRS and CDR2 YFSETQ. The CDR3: CASSSLGENTEAFF. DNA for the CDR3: TGCGCCAGCAGCTCTCTAGGGGAGAACACTGAAGCTTTCTTT.

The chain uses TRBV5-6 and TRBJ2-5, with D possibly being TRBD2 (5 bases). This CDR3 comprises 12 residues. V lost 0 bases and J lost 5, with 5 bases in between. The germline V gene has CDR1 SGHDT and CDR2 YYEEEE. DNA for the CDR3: TGTGCCAGCAGCTTGGTAGCGGAGACCCAGTACTTC. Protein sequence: CASSLVAETQYF.

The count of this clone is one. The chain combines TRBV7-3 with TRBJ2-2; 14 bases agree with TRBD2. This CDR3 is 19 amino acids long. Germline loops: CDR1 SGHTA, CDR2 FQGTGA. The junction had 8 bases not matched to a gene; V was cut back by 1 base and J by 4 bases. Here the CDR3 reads CASSLMTLGLAGATGELFF. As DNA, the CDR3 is TGTGCCAGCAGCTTAATGACCCTGGGACTAGCGGGGGCCACCGGGGAGCTGTTTTTT.

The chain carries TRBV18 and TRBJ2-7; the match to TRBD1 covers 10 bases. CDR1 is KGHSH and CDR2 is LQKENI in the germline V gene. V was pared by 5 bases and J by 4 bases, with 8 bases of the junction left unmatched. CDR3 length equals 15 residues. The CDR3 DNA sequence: TGTGCCAGCTCAACAGTCGGGACAGGGGTTTACGAGCAGTACTTC. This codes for CASSTVGTGVYEQYF.

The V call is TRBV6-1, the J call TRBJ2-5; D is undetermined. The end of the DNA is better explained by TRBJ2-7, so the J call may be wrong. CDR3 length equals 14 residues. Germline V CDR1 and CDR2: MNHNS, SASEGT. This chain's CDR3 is CASRTAELSYEQYF. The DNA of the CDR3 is TGTGCCAGCAGAACCGCGGAACTCTCCTACGAGCAGTACTTC.

CDR3 DNA sequence: TGTGCCAGCAGCCCCCTTAGCGGGATCGATGAGCAGTTCTTC. Translation: CASSPLSGIDEQFF. The chain is built from TRBV7-8 and TRBJ2-1; the match to TRBD2 covers 8 bases. The germline V gene encodes CDR1 SGHVS and CDR2 FQNEAQ. Trimming took 5 bases from V and 8 from J; bases not matched to a gene: 8. CDR3 length: 14 amino acids.

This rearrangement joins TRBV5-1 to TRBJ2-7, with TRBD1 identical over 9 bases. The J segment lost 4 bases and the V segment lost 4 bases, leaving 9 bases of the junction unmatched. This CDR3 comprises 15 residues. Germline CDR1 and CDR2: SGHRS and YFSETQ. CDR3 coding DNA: TGCGCCAGCAGCCCGCGACAGGGGGGTGGGTACGAGCAGTACTTC. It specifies CASSPRQGGGYEQYF.

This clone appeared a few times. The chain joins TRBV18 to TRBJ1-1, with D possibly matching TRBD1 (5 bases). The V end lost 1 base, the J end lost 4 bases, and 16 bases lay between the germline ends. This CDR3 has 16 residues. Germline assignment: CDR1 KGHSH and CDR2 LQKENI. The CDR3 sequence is CASSPLASWGGTEAFF. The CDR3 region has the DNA TGTGCCAGCTCACCACTCGCGTCTTGGGGGGGCACTGAAGCTTTCTTT.

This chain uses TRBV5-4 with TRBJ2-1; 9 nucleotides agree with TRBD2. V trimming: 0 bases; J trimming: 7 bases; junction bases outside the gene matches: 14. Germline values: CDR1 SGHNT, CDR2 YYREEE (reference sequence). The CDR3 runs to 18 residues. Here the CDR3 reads CASSLGGPFSGGQNEQFF. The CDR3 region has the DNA TGTGCCAGCAGCTTGGGGGGTCCTTTTAGCGGGGGACAGAATGAGCAGTTCTTC. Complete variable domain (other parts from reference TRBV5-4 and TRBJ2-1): ETGVTQSPTHLIKTRGQQVTLRCSSQSGHNTVSWYQQALGQGPQFIFQYYREEENGRGNFPPRFSGLQFPNYSSELNVNALELDDSALYLCASSLGGPFSGGQNEQFFGPGTRLTVL.

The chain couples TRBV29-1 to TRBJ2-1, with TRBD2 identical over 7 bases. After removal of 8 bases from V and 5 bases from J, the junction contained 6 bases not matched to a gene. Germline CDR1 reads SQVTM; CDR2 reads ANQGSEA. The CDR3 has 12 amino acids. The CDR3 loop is CSLGGFHNEQFF. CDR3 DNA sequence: TGCAGCCTGGGGGGGTTCCACAATGAGCAGTTCTTC.

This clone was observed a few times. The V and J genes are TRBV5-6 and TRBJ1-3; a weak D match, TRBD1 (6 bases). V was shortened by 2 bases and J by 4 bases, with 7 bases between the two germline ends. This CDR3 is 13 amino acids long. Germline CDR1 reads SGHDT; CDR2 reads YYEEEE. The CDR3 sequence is CASSFTGGNTIYF. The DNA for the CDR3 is TGTGCCAGCAGCTTCACAGGGGGAAACACCATATATTTT. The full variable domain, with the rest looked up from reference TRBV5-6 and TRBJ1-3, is DAGVTQSPTHLIKTRGQQVTLRCSPKSGHDTVSWYQQALGQGPQFIFQYYEEEERQRGNFPDRFSGHQFPNYSSELNVNALLLGDSALYLCASSFTGGNTIYFGEGSWLTVV.

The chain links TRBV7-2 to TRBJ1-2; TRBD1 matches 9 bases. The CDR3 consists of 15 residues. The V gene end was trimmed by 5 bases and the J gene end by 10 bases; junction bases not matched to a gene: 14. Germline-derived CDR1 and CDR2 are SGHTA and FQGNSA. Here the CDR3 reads CASSPGGTGRADYTF. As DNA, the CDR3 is TGTGCCAGCAGCCCCGGAGGGACAGGGAGAGCTGACTACACCTTC.

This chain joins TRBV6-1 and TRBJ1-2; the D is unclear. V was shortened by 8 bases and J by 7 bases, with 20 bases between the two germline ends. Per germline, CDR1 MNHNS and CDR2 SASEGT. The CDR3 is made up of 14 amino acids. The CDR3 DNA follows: TGTGCCAGCGGGCTAGCGGGGAAAGTAGGTGGCTACACCTTC. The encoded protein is CASGLAGKVGGYTF.